The 26 T cell receptor beta chains below all came from one sample that was sequenced in a study of naive and memory T cell subsets (dated by TCRdb to between 2016 and 2019). Libraries were prepared through UMI-ligation and nested PCR. Sequencing was performed on an Illumina MiSeq. An equimolar mix of two oligonucleotides covering both TRBC1 and TRBC2 was used as the beta constant-region primer. TCRdb handled the public reads itself, with Q25 trimming in fastp and clone calling in MiXCR, and kept productive beta chains. CDR3 protein duplicates are merged, each entry listing the most common genes and DNA. The sample has about 85,000 distinct CDR3 sequences on record, about an eighth of them singletons. The ten most abundant clones make up roughly 0.84% of the sample. The sample taken for sequencing was central memory CD4+ T cells from blood. Read against the paper, the sample's cell subset or site label means: central memory, CD45RA- CD27+. All receptors come from a human donor in good health.

This clonotype showed up just a few times. This chain links TRBV19 with TRBJ2-1, with TRBD2 matching over 12 bases. V shed 5 bases, J shed 0 bases, and the junction held 14 bases outside the gene matches. The CDR3 extends over 20 amino acids. The germline V gene has CDR1 LNHDA and CDR2 SQIVND (reference sequence). The CDR3 region is CASSSLPGLAGFSSYNEQFF. CDR3 in DNA: TGTGCCAGTAGTTCCCTACCGGGACTAGCGGGTTTTAGCTCCTACAATGAGCAGTTCTTC.

V and J are TRBV10-2 and TRBJ2-7, with 7 nucleotides matching TRBD1. The germline V gene has CDR1 WSHSY and CDR2 SAAADI. The CDR3 covers 13 residues. With V trimmed by 6 bases and J by 5 bases, 7 bases remained unmatched. The CDR3 DNA reads as TGCGCCAGCAGGCTGACAGGGCTGGACGAGCAGTACTTC. Its translation: CASRLTGLDEQYF.

The table lists this clonotype with many counts. The genes are TRBV20-1 and TRBJ2-5; D remains unclear. The V gene's germline CDR1 is DFQATT and CDR2 SNEGSKA (reference sequence). The CDR3 loop spans 14 amino acids. With 1 base removed from V and 0 bases from J, the gap between germline ends came to 9 bases. Here the CDR3 reads CSARAPQYQETQYF. CDR3 DNA sequence: TGCAGTGCTAGAGCTCCACAGTACCAAGAGACCCAGTACTTC.

This clonotype was recorded at least ten times. V and J are TRBV7-6 and TRBJ2-5; D remains unclear. V was shortened by 4 bases and J by 7 bases, with 19 bases between the two germline ends. The CDR3 spans 15 residues. Germline V gene lookup returns CDR1 SGHVS and CDR2 FNYEAQ. The CDR3 coding sequence is TGTGCCAGCAGCTCTAAGGGCCCGAAGTTAGGGACCCAGTACTTC. It specifies CASSSKGPKLGTQYF.

This clonotype was recorded at least ten times. This chain links TRBV3-1 with TRBJ2-3; D gene ambiguous. The CDR3 spans 14 residues. Germline values: CDR1 LGHDT, CDR2 YNNKEL (reference sequence). Trimming removed 3 bases at V and 3 bases at J, with 10 bases between. Here the CDR3 DNA reads TGTGCCAGCAGCCAGTTGTCGCTTACAGATACGCAGTATTTT. Translating gives CASSQLSLTDTQYF.

This clonotype was observed a handful of times. The chain has TRBV3-1 and TRBJ1-5; D may be TRBD1 (6 bases). This CDR3 is built from 13 residues. Trimming cost V 3 bases and J 5 bases, with 8 bases left between them. From germline, CDR1 is LGHDT and CDR2 YNNKEL (reference sequence). CDR3 DNA: TGTGCCAGCAGCCACCAGGGGTATCAGCCCCAGCATTTT. Its translation: CASSHQGYQPQHF.

The chain joins TRBV27 to TRBJ1-6; D is uncertain. The CDR3 covers 12 residues. The V and J ends lost 6 bases and 6 bases respectively, with 6 bases between them. The germline gives CDR1 MNHEY, CDR2 SMNVEV (reference sequence). DNA for the CDR3: TGTGCCAGCAGCCGCCTTAATTCACCCCTCCACTTT. Residues: CASSRLNSPLHF.

This clonotype came up a few times. The rearrangement links TRBV18 to TRBJ2-3; D gene uncertain. The CDR3 contains 17 residues. Trimming took off 3 bases at V and 4 bases at J, with 20 bases between the two ends. Germline assignment: CDR1 KGHSH and CDR2 LQKENI. The CDR3 bases are TGTGCCAGCTCACCTAACCCACTAACGAGACTCTCAGATACGCAGTATTTT. Its translation: CASSPNPLTRLSDTQYF.

On this clonotype itself: The junction does not match germline at one end; this may be a read error. V gene TRBV28 combines with J gene TRBJ2-3; TRBD2 agrees at 7 bases. This CDR3 has 15 amino acids. CDR1 and CDR2 from the germline V gene are MDHEN and SYDVKM. The CDR3 DNA sequence: TGTGCCAGCAGTTTGACTAGCAGGACCTCAGATACGCAGTGTTTT. It yields the protein CASSLTSRTSDTQCF.

The table lists this clonotype with many counts. The CDR3 loop reads CSATKEALDTEAFF. CDR3 nucleotides: TGCAGTGCTACGAAAGAGGCTCTGGACACTGAAGCTTTCTTT. The V and J genes are TRBV20-1 and TRBJ1-1; no clear D gene. The length of the CDR3 is 14 residues. The V gene lost 4 bases and the J gene lost 3 bases, with 15 bases spanning the gap. The germline gives CDR1 DFQATT, CDR2 SNEGSKA (reference sequence).

In this sample, this clonotype turned up a few times. The rearrangement links TRBV7-8 to TRBJ2-5; 8 bases fit TRBD1. The CDR3 totals 17 residues. J lost 4 bases, V lost 1 base, and 11 bases had no gene match. Germline CDR1 SGHVS, CDR2 FQNEAQ. The CDR3 bases are TGTGCCAGCAGCTTAGGATCTGGACAGGGTATAGGAGAGACCCAGTACTTC. Translating it yields CASSLGSGQGIGETQYF.

Ten or more counts support this clonotype. The rearrangement uses TRBV20-1 and TRBJ1-5; D uncertain. Germline values: CDR1 DFQATT, CDR2 SNEGSKA (reference sequence). V was trimmed by 2 bases and J by 0 bases, leaving 20 bases between them. The CDR3 covers 18 residues. The CDR3 is CSARNQEGRYYSNQPQHF. In DNA, the CDR3 is TGCAGTGCTAGAAACCAGGAGGGCAGATATTATAGCAATCAGCCCCAGCATTTT.

This clonotype has more than one count but fewer than ten. The gene calls are TRBV5-5 and TRBJ2-3; D remains ambiguous. V lost 4 bases, J lost 0 bases, and 12 bases lay in between. CDR1 and CDR2 from the germline V gene are SGHKS and YYEKEE (reference sequence). This CDR3 is built from 15 residues. The CDR3 bases are TGTGCCAGCAGCACCCGGCACGGTAGCACAGATACGCAGTATTTT. Its protein product is CASSTRHGSTDTQYF.

Only a few counts were recorded for this clonotype. This sequence joins TRBV5-1 and TRBJ2-7; the D is unclear. Looked up from germline, CDR1 is SGHRS and CDR2 is YFSETQ. The germline V and J ends were trimmed by 2 bases and 2 bases, with 14 bases remaining between them. The CDR3 sequence is 15 residues long. As DNA, the CDR3 is TGCGCCAGCAGCTTCATGTTTGACCCTACCTACGAGCAGTACTTC. This translates into CASSFMFDPTYEQYF.

Only a few counts were recorded for this clonotype. V gene TRBV19 combines with J gene TRBJ1-5; maybe TRBD1 (5 bases). The germline V gene encodes CDR1 LNHDA and CDR2 SQIVND (reference sequence). V lost 4 bases and J lost 5, with 18 bases in between. This CDR3 is 16 amino acids long. The CDR3 nucleotides read TGTGCCAGTAGTAGAATTCGGGGCAGGGTTGATCAGCCCCAGCATTTT. It translates to CASSRIRGRVDQPQHF.

Only a few counts were recorded for this clonotype. The chain recombines TRBV4-1 with TRBJ1-4; D call uncertain. The V end lost 0 bases, the J end lost 0 bases, and 14 bases lay between the germline ends. The CDR3 covers 18 residues. Germline loops: CDR1 MGHRA, CDR2 YSYEKL. The CDR3 loop reads CASSQDSRVEATNEKLFF. The CDR3 DNA follows: TGCGCCAGCAGCCAAGATAGTCGGGTAGAGGCAACTAATGAAAAACTGTTTTTT.

Only a few counts were recorded for this clonotype. The genes are TRBV28 and TRBJ2-7; TRBD2 matches 9 bases. V was clipped by 5 bases and J by 2 bases; unmatched bases: 7. The CDR3 is made up of 15 amino acids. Germline assignment: CDR1 MDHEN and CDR2 SYDVKM. CDR3 region: CASSPGASGTYEQYF. The CDR3 DNA sequence: TGTGCCAGCAGTCCAGGGGCTAGCGGGACCTACGAGCAGTACTTC. The entire variable domain, with the rest obtained from reference TRBV28 and TRBJ2-7, is as follows: DVKVTQSSRYLVKRTGEKVFLECVQDMDHENMFWYRQDPGLGLRLIYFSYDVKMKEKGDIPEGYSVSREKKERFSLILESASTNQTSMYLCASSPGASGTYEQYFGPGTRLTVT.

J is TRBJ1-2 and V is TRBV29-1; possible D gene TRBD1, 5 bases. The CDR3 length is 14 residues. The ends were cut back, 2 bases at V and 4 bases at J, with 14 bases in the middle. Germline CDR1 is SQVTM and CDR2 is ANQGSEA. This chain's CDR3 is CSVETRDFGYGYTF. CDR3 bases: TGCAGCGTTGAAACCAGGGACTTTGGCTATGGCTACACCTTC.

The CDR3 loop is CASSPAGVSYGYTF. In nucleotides, the CDR3 is TGTGCCAGCAGTCCCGCAGGGGTGAGCTATGGCTACACCTTC. The V call is TRBV12-3 or TRBV12-4, the J call TRBJ1-2; a possible D gene is TRBD1 (6 bases). V was cut by 5 bases and J by 4 bases, with 14 bases left in between. CDR3 length equals 14 residues.

V and J are TRBV19 and TRBJ2-5; TRBD1 might be the D (5 bases). V was cut by 9 bases and J by 2 bases, with 16 bases left in between. CDR1 is LNHDA, CDR2 SQIVND, per germline (reference sequence). This CDR3 is built from 14 residues. The CDR3 DNA is TGTGCCAGCAACCAGGGTAGGGGACAAGAGACCCAGTACTTC. It specifies CASNQGRGQETQYF.

This sequence joins TRBV14 and TRBJ2-7; 13 positions agree with TRBD2. V dropped 6 bases and J dropped 5; count of bases not matched to a gene: 4. CDR3 length: 14 residues. Per the germline V gene, CDR1 is SGHDN and CDR2 is FVKESK. The chain's CDR3 is CASRLAGGPDEQYF. The CDR3 bases are TGTGCCAGCAGACTAGCGGGAGGGCCAGACGAGCAGTACTTC. Complete variable domain (other parts from reference TRBV14 and TRBJ2-7): EAGVTQFPSHSVIEKGQTVTLRCDPISGHDNLYWYRRVMGKEIKFLLHFVKESKQDESGMPNNRFLAERTGGTYSTLKVQPAELEDSGVYFCASRLAGGPDEQYFGPGTRLTVT.

V is TRBV5-1 and J is TRBJ2-2; 14 bases are shared with TRBD2. There are 17 residues in the CDR3. V shed 1 base and J 6 bases; nucleotides not matched to a gene: 5. Germline CDR1 is SGHRS and CDR2 is YFSETQ. This CDR3 is CASSLRLAGGSAGELFF. In DNA form, the CDR3 reads TGCGCCAGCAGCTTGCGACTAGCGGGAGGGTCGGCCGGGGAGCTGTTTTTT. Based on the CDR3 plus reference TRBV5-1 and TRBJ2-2, the full variable domain is KAGVTQTPRYLIKTRGQQVTLSCSPISGHRSVSWYQQTPGQGLQFLFEYFSETQRNKGNFPGRFSGRQFSNSRSEMNVSTLELGDSALYLCASSLRLAGGSAGELFFGEGSRLTVL.

A few counts support this clonotype. The rearrangement links TRBV7-9 to TRBJ2-7, with a possible D match to TRBD1 (6 bases). V lost 4 bases and J lost 0, with 13 bases in between. Germline assignment: CDR1 SEHNR and CDR2 FQNEAQ (reference sequence). The CDR3 length is 15 residues. The CDR3 region is CASSSLWTASYEQYF. The CDR3 region has the DNA TGTGCCAGCAGCTCTCTGTGGACAGCCTCCTACGAGCAGTACTTC.

A few counts support this clonotype. The J gene is TRBJ2-3, the V gene TRBV4-2; D gene uncertain. V lost 6 bases and J lost 0, with 7 bases in between. CDR3 size: 13 residues. Germline values: CDR1 LGHNA, CDR2 YNFKEQ. This CDR3 reads CASSGQSTDTQYF. Here the CDR3 DNA reads TGTGCCAGCAGTGGCCAGAGCACAGATACGCAGTATTTT.

This sequence joins TRBV30 and TRBJ1-6; D is undetermined. This CDR3 spans 14 amino acids. V was shortened by 0 bases and J by 8 bases, with 11 bases between the two germline ends. Germline loops: CDR1 GTSNPN, CDR2 SVGIG (reference sequence). CDR3 coding DNA: TGTGCCTGGAGTGTATCAGGAGGACATTCACCCCTCCACTTT. This translates into CAWSVSGGHSPLHF.

This clonotype appeared many times. The CDR3 bases are TGCAGCTTCGGACTAGCGAGCACCGGGGAGCTGTTTTTT. This codes for CSFGLASTGELFF. This chain links TRBV29-1 with TRBJ2-2, with TRBD2 identical over 9 bases. Trimming took 8 bases from V and 4 from J; bases not matched to a gene: 5. The CDR3 extends over 13 amino acids. The V gene's germline CDR1 is SQVTM and CDR2 ANQGSEA.